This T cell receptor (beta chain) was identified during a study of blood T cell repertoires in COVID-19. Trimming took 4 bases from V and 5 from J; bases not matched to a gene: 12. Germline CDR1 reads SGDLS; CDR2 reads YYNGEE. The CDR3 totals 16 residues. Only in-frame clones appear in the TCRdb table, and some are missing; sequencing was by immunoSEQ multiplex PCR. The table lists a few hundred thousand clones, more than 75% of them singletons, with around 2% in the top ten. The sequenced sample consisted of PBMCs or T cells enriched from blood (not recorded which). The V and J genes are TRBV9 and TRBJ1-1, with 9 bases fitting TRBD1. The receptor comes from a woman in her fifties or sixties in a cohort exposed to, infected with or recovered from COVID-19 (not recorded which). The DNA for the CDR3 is TGTGCCAGCAGCCCCCGCTCGACAGGGGGGGAAACTGAAGCTTTCTTT. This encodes CASSPRSTGGETEAFF.